Listed below are T cell receptor beta chains from one sample, sequenced in a study of blood T cell repertoires in COVID-19. Profiled with immunoSEQ multiplex PCR; TCRdb holds only in-frame clones, not every one. The data contain some 210,000 clones, roughly nine tenths of them singletons. Source material: peripheral blood. The origin of the receptors is a man in his 60s with COVID-19, enrolled during active disease. CDR3s include the opening cysteine and the closing phenylalanine or tryptophan. A D gene is named only where the DNA matches it firmly. For some rows the clone size is stated as once, few or many, or as a class when expanded; others skip it.

cdr3_aa cdr3_nt clone_size j_call v_call d_call
CASSQDPWRVQEKLFF TGCGCCAGCAGCCAAGATCCCTGGAGGGTTCAGGAAAAACTGTTTTTT . TRBJ1-4 TRBV4-1 .
CASSPMRGQGPETQYF TGTGCCAGCTCACCCATGCGGGGACAGGGTCCAGAGACCCAGTACTTC . TRBJ2-5 TRBV18 TRBD1
CASSSGASRTEAFF TGTGCCAGCAGCAGCGGGGCCTCGAGAACTGAAGCTTTCTTT . TRBJ1-1 TRBV5-5 .
CASSEHPLKPEKLFF TGTGCCAGCAGCGAGCATCCCCTTAAGCCGGAAAAACTGTTTTTT . TRBJ1-4 TRBV25-1 .
CASSGQGSNQPQHF TGTGCCAGCAGTGGACAGGGGAGCAATCAGCCCCAGCATTTT once TRBJ1-5 TRBV2 TRBD1
CASSLGSAANTEAFF TGTGCCAGCAGCTTAGGGTCTGCGGCGAACACTGAAGCTTTCTTT . TRBJ1-1 TRBV7-2 .
CASSGDRDETQYF TGTGCCAGCAGCGGGGACAGGGATGAGACCCAGTACTTC . TRBJ2-5 TRBV7-2 TRBD1
CASTWDRGHEKLFF TGTGCCAGCACCTGGGACAGGGGACATGAAAAACTGTTTTTT . TRBJ1-4 TRBV11-2 TRBD1
CASSEQGAAGELFF TGTGCCAGCAGTGAACAGGGAGCGGCCGGGGAGCTGTTTTTT . TRBJ2-2 TRBV6-4 .
CASSSGQGSGYGYTF TGCGCCAGCAGTTCGGGACAGGGATCGGGCTATGGCTACACCTTC . TRBJ1-2 TRBV5-1 TRBD1
CATSDFPGTDTQYF TGTGCCACCAGTGATTTTCCCGGGACAGATACGCAGTATTTT . TRBJ2-3 TRBV24-1 .
CASSYQGAEQYF TGTGCCAGCAGTTACCAGGGGGCCGAGCAGTACTTC once TRBJ2-7 TRBV6-5 TRBD1
CASSLDEGGPWNEQFF TGCGCCAGCAGCTTGGACGAGGGGGGGCCGTGGAATGAGCAGTTCTTC . TRBJ2-1 TRBV5-1 .
CASSARGDGYYGYTF TGTGCCAGCAGCGCGAGAGGTGACGGATACTATGGCTACACCTTC . TRBJ1-2 TRBV7-2 .
CASSRGTSADTQYF TGTGCCAGCAGCCGAGGGACTAGCGCAGATACGCAGTATTTT . TRBJ2-3 TRBV7-6 TRBD2
CASSQLGRDEQYF TGTGCCAGCAGCCAACTGGGGAGGGACGAGCAGTACTTC . TRBJ2-7 TRBV3-1/TRBV3-2 TRBD2
CASRLYSQGNSNQPQHF TGTGCCAGTAGACTTTACTCACAGGGGAATAGCAATCAGCCCCAGCATTTT . TRBJ1-5 TRBV19 TRBD1
CAISESGTGISKNIQYF TGTGCCATCAGTGAGTCCGGGACAGGGATTTCCAAAAACATTCAGTACTTC . TRBJ2-4 TRBV10-3 TRBD1
CASSQTGSKNIQYF TGCGCCAGCAGCCAAACAGGGAGCAAAAACATTCAGTACTTC . TRBJ2-4 TRBV4-3 .
CASSLTRMDSSNWPQHF TGTGCCAGCAGCTTAACGAGGATGGACAGCAGTAATTGGCCCCAGCATTTT . TRBJ1-5 TRBV7-2 .
CASSQVETGGFQPQHF TGCGCCAGCAGCCAAGTCGAGACAGGGGGCTTTCAGCCCCAGCATTTT . TRBJ1-5 TRBV4-1 TRBD1
CASSWAPISYEQYF TGTGCCAGCAGTTGGGCTCCAATCTCCTACGAGCAGTACTTC . TRBJ2-7 TRBV28 .
CASSFRGLAGTIQYF TGTGCCAGCAGTTTCCGGGGACTAGCAGGGACTATTCAGTACTTC . TRBJ2-4 TRBV28 TRBD2
CASSLDSHSPLHF TGCGCCAGCAGCTTGGACAGCCATTCACCCCTCCACTTT . TRBJ1-6 TRBV5-1 .
CASSFPLAGGPKTDSTDTQYF TGTGCCAGCAGCTTCCCTCTAGCGGGGGGGCCTAAAACCGATTCGACAGATACGCAGTATTTT . TRBJ2-3 TRBV6-6 TRBD2
CASRGGNSDRGTEAFF TGTGCCAGCAGAGGAGGAAATAGCGACAGGGGCACTGAAGCTTTCTTT . TRBJ1-1 TRBV2 TRBD1
CASSQAGRGKNGYTF TGTGCCAGCAGCCAAGCTGGCAGGGGGAAAAATGGCTACACCTTC . TRBJ1-2 TRBV3-1/TRBV3-2 TRBD1
CSGGPHRGQGYGYTF TGCAGCGGGGGCCCCCACAGGGGGCAGGGCTATGGCTACACCTTC . TRBJ1-2 TRBV29-1 TRBD1
CASSEGTGVYSYNEQFF TGCGCCAGCAGTGAAGGGACAGGGGTTTACTCCTACAATGAGCAGTTCTTC . TRBJ2-1 TRBV10-2 TRBD1
CASSPWTGGSEQYF TGTGCCAGCAGCCCCTGGACAGGGGGCAGCGAGCAGTACTTC once TRBJ2-7 TRBV7-9 TRBD1
CASTPAGQASSPLHF TGTGCCAGTACCCCGGCAGGACAGGCCTCTTCACCCCTCCACTTT . TRBJ1-6 TRBV19 TRBD1
CASSLGTSGGVGHNEQFF TGTGCCAGCAGCTTAGGGACTAGCGGGGGGGTCGGTCACAATGAGCAGTTCTTC . TRBJ2-1 TRBV11-2 TRBD2
CASRYTGGTNEKLFF TGTGCCAGCAGGTACACAGGGGGAACTAATGAAAAACTGTTTTTT . TRBJ1-4 TRBV27 TRBD1
CASSGQGATEAFF TGTGCCAGCAGTGGACAGGGGGCCACTGAAGCTTTCTTT . TRBJ1-1 TRBV11-2 TRBD1
CAISESRVVVSNTGELFF TGTGCCATCAGTGAGTCGAGAGTCGTGGTTTCGAACACCGGGGAGCTGTTTTTT . TRBJ2-2 TRBV10-3 .
CASSPTTGATTEAFF TGTGCCAGCAGCCCCACGACAGGAGCAACCACTGAAGCTTTCTTT . TRBJ1-1 TRBV14 .
CASSSGPANTEAFF TGTGCCAGCAGCTCGGGTCCGGCGAACACTGAAGCTTTCTTT . TRBJ1-1 TRBV7-3 .
CAISESPTSGKNIQYF TGTGCCATCAGTGAGTCTCCGACTAGCGGTAAAAACATTCAGTACTTC . TRBJ2-4 TRBV10-3 TRBD2
CASSSGGPYGYTF TGTGCCAGCAGTTCTGGGGGCCCCTATGGCTACACCTTC . TRBJ1-2 TRBV6-9 .
CASSLLGGQGTGELFF TGTGCCAGCAGCTTACTCGGGGGACAGGGTACCGGGGAGCTGTTTTTT . TRBJ2-2 TRBV7-9 TRBD1
CASSYSLTGLNNEQFF TGTGCCAGCAGTTACTCGCTTACGGGACTCAACAATGAGCAGTTCTTC . TRBJ2-1 TRBV6-2/TRBV6-3 .
CATSDSDSPDTDTQYF TGTGCCACCAGTGACTCCGACTCGCCTGACACAGATACGCAGTATTTT . TRBJ2-3 TRBV24-1 .
CASSLTPGAYEQYF TGTGCCAGCAGCTTAACGCCGGGAGCCTACGAGCAGTACTTC . TRBJ2-7 TRBV7-2 .
CASSLGTATDTQYF TGTGCCAGCAGCTTAGGGACAGCCACAGATACGCAGTATTTT . TRBJ2-3 TRBV11-2 .
CASSYGLALYNEQFF TGTGCCAGCAGTTACGGACTAGCTCTCTACAATGAGCAGTTCTTC once TRBJ2-1 TRBV6-5 TRBD2
CASRDRGNQPQHF TGTGCCAGCAGAGACAGGGGCAATCAGCCCCAGCATTTT once TRBJ1-5 TRBV2 TRBD1
CASSSGLAGSLSTDTQYF TGTGCCAGCAGCTCGGGACTAGCGGGGTCCCTAAGCACAGATACGCAGTATTTT . TRBJ2-3 TRBV9 TRBD2
CASGLAGGNEQFF TGTGCCAGTGGACTAGCGGGAGGTAATGAGCAGTTCTTC . TRBJ2-1 TRBV25-1 TRBD2
CASREGLAGGLDGELFF TGTGCCAGCAGGGAGGGACTAGCGGGAGGGCTTGACGGGGAGCTGTTTTTT . TRBJ2-2 TRBV2 TRBD2
CASGPGGLGEKLFF TGTGCCAGTGGCCCGGGGGGCTTGGGTGAAAAACTGTTTTTT . TRBJ1-4 TRBV19 .
CASNDRDRANYGYTF TGTGCCAGCAACGACCGGGACAGAGCTAACTATGGCTACACCTTC . TRBJ1-2 TRBV6-6 TRBD1
CASSESRGRVEQYF TGTGCCAGCAGTGAAAGTAGGGGAAGAGTAGAGCAGTACTTC . TRBJ2-7 TRBV6-1 .
CASSPRRPLVPYNEQFF TGTGCCAGCAGCCCCCGGAGACCGTTGGTGCCTTACAATGAGCAGTTCTTC . TRBJ2-1 TRBV14 .
CASSPSDRFHEQYF TGTGCCAGCTCACCCTCCGACAGGTTCCACGAGCAGTACTTC . TRBJ2-7 TRBV18 .
CASSRNRGPNEQFF TGTGCCAGCAGTCGGAACAGGGGGCCAAATGAGCAGTTCTTC . TRBJ2-1 TRBV3-1/TRBV3-2 TRBD1
CASSGGLTGAGTPLDEQFF TGTGCCAGCAGCGGGGGGTTGACAGGGGCCGGGACGCCCTTGGATGAGCAGTTCTTC . TRBJ2-1 TRBV9 TRBD1
CASSLASVQYF TGTGCCAGCAGTTTAGCCTCAGTACAGTATTTT . TRBJ2-3 TRBV27 .
CASSFTEREGGDTQYF TGTGCCAGCAGTTTTACTGAGCGGGAGGGGGGGGATACGCAGTATTTT . TRBJ2-3 TRBV28 TRBD2
CASTTDRAPYEQYF TGTGCCAGCACCACCGACAGGGCACCCTACGAGCAGTACTTC . TRBJ2-7 TRBV6-5 TRBD1
CASNKTACNYGYTF TGTGCCAGCAATAAGACAGCCTGTAACTATGGCTACACCTTC . TRBJ1-2 TRBV6-4 .